These T cell receptor beta chains were read from a single sample in a study of blood T cell repertoires in COVID-19. Data came from immunoSEQ multiplex PCR; TCRdb stores just in-frame clones and leaves some out. The data hold 150,000 to 200,000 clones, with nearly 90% observed a single time. Source material: peripheral blood. These receptor sequences come from a man between 18 and 35 years old who had recovered from COVID-19. The CDR3 runs from the conserved cysteine through the conserved F or W.

v_call cdr3_aa
TRBV9 CASSPRRVRTSGTVDTQYF
TRBV29-1 CSVDGGSFYNEQFF
TRBV5-4 CASSPGTGGFGANVLTF
TRBV27 CASSLGSPNEQFF
TRBV7-8 CASSWTGGPYEQYF
TRBV4-3 CASSQVDRGYSEQYF
TRBV27 CASSLGAGYEQYF
TRBV7-2 CASSPGLYSNQPQHF
TRBV5-4 CASSFTSGSRGYSYNEQFF
TRBV28 CASNPATGGNEKLFF
TRBV25-1 CASSEPQGTRQKLFF
TRBV11-2 CASRLGPVMNEQYF
TRBV10-3 CAISESSGYNEQFF
TRBV9 CASSVGSGLGTEAFF
TRBV21-1 CAREGGMNTEAFF
TRBV27 CASSGGSSYEQYF
TRBV19 CASSPKGYTEAFF
TRBV11-2 CASSPDRNQPQHF